Following are 15 T cell receptor beta chains from one sample sequenced in a study of T cell changes during pregnancy in multiple sclerosis. The data were produced by immunoSEQ multiplex PCR, yet TCRdb's version contains in-frame clones alone and is incomplete. The sample yields about 79,000 clones, 75% to 95% seen once. The source was CD4+ T cells from peripheral blood mononuclear cells, collected in the second trimester of pregnancy. All receptors come from a female donor with multiple sclerosis, enrolled in a pregnancy study.

The chain couples TRBV18 to TRBJ2-7; D is possibly TRBD2 (5 bases). V was cut by 4 bases and J by 1 base, with 17 bases left in between. In germline, CDR1 is KGHSH, CDR2 LQKENI. The CDR3 runs to 16 residues. The CDR3 protein is CASSRSSGSDSYEQYF. For the CDR3, the DNA is TGTGCCAGCTCACGGTCTTCGGGTAGCGATTCCTACGAGCAGTACTTC.

This chain connects TRBV19 to TRBJ1-5; TRBD1 is a possible D gene (6 bases). Germline-derived CDR1 and CDR2 are LNHDA and SQIVND (reference sequence). The V and J ends lost 3 bases and 0 bases respectively, with 6 bases between them. The CDR3 covers 14 residues. The CDR3: CASSIRGSNQPQHF. In DNA, the CDR3 is TGTGCCAGTAGTATCAGGGGTAGCAATCAGCCCCAGCATTTT.

The rearrangement joins TRBV20-1 to TRBJ2-3, with TRBD2 matching over 7 bases. The CDR3 loop spans 11 amino acids. Germline trimming cut 6 bases from V and 5 bases from J; bases unmatched to any gene: 2. In germline, CDR1 is DFQATT, CDR2 SNEGSKA (reference sequence). CDR3 nucleotides: TGCAGTGCAGCTAGCGGAGATACGCAGTATTTT. Translating it yields CSAASGDTQYF.

The chain couples TRBV11-2 to TRBJ1-5; D remains unclear. The germline V and J ends were trimmed by 3 bases and 7 bases, with 10 bases remaining between them. The CDR3 consists of 13 residues. Germline V CDR1 and CDR2: SGHAT, FQNNGV. The CDR3 spells CASSFSVEQPQHF. The CDR3 nucleotides are TGTGCCAGCAGCTTTAGCGTTGAGCAGCCCCAGCATTTT. Variable domain in full (rest from reference TRBV11-2 and TRBJ1-5): EAGVAQSPRYKIIEKRQSVAFWCNPISGHATLYWYQQILGQGPKLLIQFQNNGVVDDSQLPKDRFSAERLKGVDSTLKIQPAKLEDSAVYLCASSFSVEQPQHFGDGTRLSIL.

V and J are TRBV10-3 and TRBJ1-1; no firm D call. The CDR3 is 12 residues long. The ends were cut back, 0 bases at V and 10 bases at J, with 9 bases in the middle. Germline V gives CDR1 ENHRY, CDR2 SYGVKD. The CDR3 nucleotides read TGTGCCATCAGTGAGTCAACGGGTGGAGCTTTCTTT. Translating it yields CAISESTGGAFF.

In the case of this clone: One end of the junction does not line up with germline, which may come from a read error. This chain links TRBV28 with TRBJ2-7; TRBD2 matches at 12 bases. Germline V gene lookup returns CDR1 MDHEN and CDR2 SYDVKM. This CDR3 has 14 amino acids. The DNA for the CDR3 is TGTGCCAGCAGACTGACTGGGACTAGCGGGCCAGGGCACTTC. It codes for CASRLTGTSGPGHF.

This clone was counted between two and nine times. The same CDR3 can be traced to other DNA sequences in this sample. This chain links TRBV11-3 with TRBJ1-1; 7 nucleotides match TRBD1. Germline loops: CDR1 SGHNT, CDR2 YENEEA. The CDR3 totals 15 residues. V was clipped by 5 bases and J by 1 base; unmatched bases: 7. The CDR3 DNA sequence: TGTGCCAGCAGCGATGGGCAGGGGGAGAACACTGAAGCTTTCTTT. Translation gives CASSDGQGENTEAFF.

The rearrangement links TRBV14 to TRBJ1-4; TRBD1 matches 7 bases. Germline CDR1 reads SGHDN; CDR2 reads FVKESK. This CDR3 is 15 amino acids long. V lost 0 bases to trimming and J lost 5 bases; unmatched junction nucleotides: 3. The CDR3 coding sequence is TGTGCCAGCAGCCAAGATCTGGGACAGAATGAAAAACTGTTTTTT. It translates to CASSQDLGQNEKLFF.

The J gene is TRBJ2-2, the V gene TRBV4-3, with D unclear. The ends were cut back, 0 bases at V and 5 bases at J, with 7 bases in the middle. CDR3 length equals 14 residues. Germline assignment: CDR1 LGHNA and CDR2 YSLEER. The DNA of the CDR3 is TGCGCCAGCAGCCAAGATTCGCGGACCGGGGAGCTGTTTTTT. It codes for CASSQDSRTGELFF.

This sequence joins TRBV30 and TRBJ1-6, with 7 bases aligning to TRBD1. Germline CDR1 reads GTSNPN; CDR2 reads SVGIG (reference sequence). This CDR3 has 13 residues. J gave up 7 bases and V 3 bases, and 3 bases lay outside the gene matches. CDR3 DNA: TGTGCCTGGAGGGGACAGATCAATTCACCCCTCCACTTT. Translating it yields CAWRGQINSPLHF.

This chain links TRBV18 with TRBJ1-5; D is undetermined. The ends were cut back, 6 bases at V and 6 bases at J, with 12 bases in the middle. From germline, CDR1 is KGHSH and CDR2 LQKENI. The CDR3 has 13 residues. The CDR3 loop is CASSPSSSQPQHF. CDR3 DNA: TGTGCCAGCTCCCCGTCAAGTAGTCAGCCCCAGCATTTT. The whole variable domain, remainder taken from reference TRBV18 and TRBJ1-5, is NAGVMQNPRHLVRRRGQEARLRCSPMKGHSHVYWYRQLPEEGLKFMVYLQKENIIDESGMPKERFSAEFPKEGPSILRIQQVVRGDSAAYFCASSPSSSQPQHFGDGTRLSIL.

The rearrangement joins TRBV6-6 to TRBJ1-1; tentatively, D is TRBD1 (6 bases). The CDR3 runs to 15 residues. V lost 5 bases to trimming and J lost 0 bases, with 13 bases between them. Germline CDR1 reads MNHNY; CDR2 reads SVGAGI (reference sequence). The DNA for the CDR3 is TGTGCCAGCAGTCCCAGGGGACAAATGAACACTGAAGCTTTCTTT. Translating gives CASSPRGQMNTEAFF.

J is TRBJ1-4 and V is TRBV7-6; 7 bases are shared with TRBD1. The germline V gene has CDR1 SGHVS and CDR2 FNYEAQ. V shed 6 bases and J 4 bases; nucleotides not matched to a gene: 8. The CDR3 runs to 15 residues. DNA for the CDR3: TGTGCCAGCAGTGTCACGGGACAGAATAATGAAAAACTGTTTTTT. Protein sequence: CASSVTGQNNEKLFF.

Remarks on this clone: Compared with germline, one end of the junction differs, possibly owing to a read error. The chain employs TRBV5-6 and TRBJ2-5, with D tentatively TRBD1 (6 bases). CDR1 is SGHDT and CDR2 is YYEEEE in the germline V gene. This CDR3 contains 15 residues. The CDR3 sequence: CASNLGPTGKETQYF. The CDR3 DNA follows: TGTGCCAGCAACTTGGGACCCACAGGGAAAGAGACCCAGTACTTC.

The chain recombines TRBV4-3 with TRBJ1-1; D remains ambiguous. The CDR3 consists of 14 residues. Trimming cost V 0 bases and J 11 bases, with 16 bases left between them. Germline V gene data show CDR1 as LGHNA and CDR2 as YSLEER. CDR3: CASSQDAVGESAFF. In nucleotides, the CDR3 is TGCGCCAGCAGCCAAGACGCGGTAGGAGAATCGGCTTTCTTT.